The 4 T cell receptor beta chains in this list originate from one sample, sequenced in a study of early T cells in non-severe SARS-CoV-2 infection. TCRdb re-called the 5' RACE reads through MiXCR, storing one row per CDR3 protein. The sample lists 61,000 or so distinct CDR3 sequences, around 12% occurring once. Sequencing was performed on whole blood, taken at baseline. Receptors originate from an adult who was a healthcare worker with PCR-confirmed SARS-CoV-2 infection or an uninfected control (not recorded which). The donor label of this sample is uncertain.

This clonotype was seen many times. The V call is TRBV20-1, the J call TRBJ1-5; D is unresolved. This CDR3 has 13 amino acids. The germline V gene has CDR1 DFQATT and CDR2 SNEGSKA (reference sequence). V lost 4 bases, J lost 6 bases, and 13 bases lay in between. For the CDR3, the DNA is TGCAGTGCTAAATCCGGGATGGGTCAGCCCCAGCATTTT. Translating gives CSAKSGMGQPQHF.

This clonotype occurred a few times. The J gene is TRBJ2-1, the V gene TRBV11-3; D is possibly TRBD2 (6 bases). V was trimmed by 5 bases and J by 6 bases, leaving 14 bases between them. The CDR3 has 14 amino acids. Germline values: CDR1 SGHNT, CDR2 YENEEA. Written as DNA, the CDR3 is TGTGCCAGCAGCCCTAGTGGGGGGTTCAATGAGCAGTTCTTC. Its translation is CASSPSGGFNEQFF.

V is TRBV2 and J is TRBJ2-1; D ambiguous. The CDR3 extends over 13 amino acids. Germline loops: CDR1 SNHLY, CDR2 FYNNEI. V dropped 3 bases and J dropped 4 bases, with 7 bases sitting between them. The CDR3 DNA sequence: TGTGCCAGCAGTGAGGACCGATACAATGAGCAGTTCTTC. Protein: CASSEDRYNEQFF.

This clonotype has only a few counts. The V gene is TRBV27, the J gene TRBJ2-3; 8 bases map to TRBD2. Unmatched junction bases numbered 3, after V lost 2 bases and J lost 5 bases. The CDR3 loop spans 14 amino acids. CDR1 is MNHEY and CDR2 is SMNVEV in the germline V gene (reference sequence). The CDR3: CASSLAGGLDTQYF. CDR3 coding DNA: TGTGCCAGCAGTTTAGCGGGGGGTTTAGATACGCAGTATTTT.